This T cell receptor (beta chain) derives from a study of blood T cell repertoires in COVID-19. Clones were read by immunoSEQ multiplex PCR, and TCRdb kept only the in-frame ones, dropping some. The data contain some 110,000 clones, roughly 85% of them seen just once; the ten biggest clones take up less than 5%. Germline V CDR1 and CDR2: LGHDT, YNNKEL (reference sequence). The V gene lost 0 bases and the J gene lost 0 bases, with 8 bases spanning the gap. The CDR3 sequence is 16 residues long. This clonotype was sampled from a man aged 35 to 55 with acute or convalescent COVID-19. Sequencing was carried out using peripheral blood. The chain is built from TRBV3-1 (or the pseudogene TRBV3-2) and TRBJ1-4, with D possibly TRBD1 on 5 matching bases. CDR3 sequence (DNA): TGTGCCAGCAGCCAAGATGCGGGGCCAACTAATGAAAAACTGTTTTTT. This translates into CASSQDAGPTNEKLFF.